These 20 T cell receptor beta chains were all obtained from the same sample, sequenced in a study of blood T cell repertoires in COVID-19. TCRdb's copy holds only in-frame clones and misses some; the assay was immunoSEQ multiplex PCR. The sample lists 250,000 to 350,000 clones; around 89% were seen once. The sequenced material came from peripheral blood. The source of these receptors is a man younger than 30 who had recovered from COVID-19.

This CDR3 is CASSLDRAIEKLFF. The CDR3 region has the DNA TGTGCCAGCAGTCTTGACAGGGCGATCGAAAAACTGTTTTTT. The chain recombines TRBV2 with TRBJ1-4, with TRBD1 identical over 7 bases. The CDR3 sequence is 14 residues long. After removal of 5 bases from V and 8 bases from J, the junction contained 8 bases not matched to a gene. Germline V gene lookup returns CDR1 SNHLY and CDR2 FYNNEI.

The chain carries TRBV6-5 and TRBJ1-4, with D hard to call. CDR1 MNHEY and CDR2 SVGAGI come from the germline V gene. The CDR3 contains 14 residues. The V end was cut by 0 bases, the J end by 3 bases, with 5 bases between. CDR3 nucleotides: TGTGCCAGCAGTTACTCTCGGGCTAATGAAAAACTGTTTTTT. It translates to CASSYSRANEKLFF.

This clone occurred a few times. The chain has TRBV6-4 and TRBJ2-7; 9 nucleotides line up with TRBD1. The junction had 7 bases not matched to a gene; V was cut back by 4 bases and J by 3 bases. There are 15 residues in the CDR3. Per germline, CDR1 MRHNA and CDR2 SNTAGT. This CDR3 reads CASSAFTGGGYEQYF. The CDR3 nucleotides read TGTGCCAGCAGTGCTTTCACAGGGGGCGGCTACGAGCAGTACTTC.

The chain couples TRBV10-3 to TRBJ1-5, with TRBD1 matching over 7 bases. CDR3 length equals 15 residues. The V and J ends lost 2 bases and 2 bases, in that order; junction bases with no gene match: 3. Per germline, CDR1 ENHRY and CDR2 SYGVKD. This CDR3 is CAISEGGGGNQPQHF. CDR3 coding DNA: TGTGCCATCAGTGAGGGAGGGGGCGGCAATCAGCCCCAGCATTTT.

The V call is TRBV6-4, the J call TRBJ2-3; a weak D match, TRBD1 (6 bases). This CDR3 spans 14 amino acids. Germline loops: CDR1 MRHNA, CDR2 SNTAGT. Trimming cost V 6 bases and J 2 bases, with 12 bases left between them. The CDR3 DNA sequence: TGTGCCAGCAGCGTACAGGGTTACACAGATACGCAGTATTTT. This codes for CASSVQGYTDTQYF.

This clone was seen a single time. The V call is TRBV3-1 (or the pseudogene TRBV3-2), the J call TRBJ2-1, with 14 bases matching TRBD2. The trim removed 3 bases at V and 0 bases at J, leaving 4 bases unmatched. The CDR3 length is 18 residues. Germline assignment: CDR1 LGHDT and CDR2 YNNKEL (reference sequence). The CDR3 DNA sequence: TGTGCCAGCAGCCACGGGACTAGCGGGGGTCTCTCCTACAATGAGCAGTTCTTC. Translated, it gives CASSHGTSGGLSYNEQFF.

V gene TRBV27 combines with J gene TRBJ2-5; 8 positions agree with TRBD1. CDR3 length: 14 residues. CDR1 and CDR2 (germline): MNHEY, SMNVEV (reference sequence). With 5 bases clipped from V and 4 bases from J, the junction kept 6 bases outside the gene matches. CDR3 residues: CASSIDRGGETQYF. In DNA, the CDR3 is TGTGCCAGCAGTATAGACAGGGGTGGAGAGACCCAGTACTTC.

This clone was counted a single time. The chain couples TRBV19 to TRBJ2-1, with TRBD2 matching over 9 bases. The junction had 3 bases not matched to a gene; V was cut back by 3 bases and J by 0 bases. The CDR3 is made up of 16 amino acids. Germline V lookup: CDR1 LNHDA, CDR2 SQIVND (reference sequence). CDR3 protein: CASSISGSPSYNEQFF. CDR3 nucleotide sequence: TGTGCCAGTAGTATTAGCGGGAGCCCCTCCTACAATGAGCAGTTCTTC.

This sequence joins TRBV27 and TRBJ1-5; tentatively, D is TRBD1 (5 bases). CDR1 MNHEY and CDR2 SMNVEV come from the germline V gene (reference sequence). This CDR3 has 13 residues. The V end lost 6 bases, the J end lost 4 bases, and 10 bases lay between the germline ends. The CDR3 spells CASSRGWNQPQHF. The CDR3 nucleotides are TGTGCCAGCAGCCGGGGGTGGAATCAGCCCCAGCATTTT.

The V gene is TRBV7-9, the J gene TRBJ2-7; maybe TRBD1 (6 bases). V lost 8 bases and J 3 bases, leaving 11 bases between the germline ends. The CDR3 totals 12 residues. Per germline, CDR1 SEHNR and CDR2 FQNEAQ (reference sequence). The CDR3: CASAGRGYEQYF. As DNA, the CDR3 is TGTGCCAGCGCTGGCAGGGGCTACGAGCAGTACTTC.

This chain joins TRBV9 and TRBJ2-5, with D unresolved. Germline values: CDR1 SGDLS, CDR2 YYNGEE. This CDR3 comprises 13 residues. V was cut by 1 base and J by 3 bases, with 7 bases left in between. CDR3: CASSVSLEETQYF. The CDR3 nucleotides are TGTGCCAGCAGCGTAAGTTTAGAAGAGACCCAGTACTTC. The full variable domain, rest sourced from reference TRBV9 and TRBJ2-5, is DSGVTQTPKHLITATGQRVTLRCSPRSGDLSVYWYQQSLDQGLQFLIQYYNGEERAKGNILERFSAQQFPDLHSELNLSSLELGDSALYFCASSVSLEETQYFGPGTRLLVL.

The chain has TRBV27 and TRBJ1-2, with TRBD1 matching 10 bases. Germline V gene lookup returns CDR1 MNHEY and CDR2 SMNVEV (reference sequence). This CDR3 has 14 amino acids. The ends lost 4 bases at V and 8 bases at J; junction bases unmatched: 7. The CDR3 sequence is CASSSRQGAGGYTF. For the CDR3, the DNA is TGTGCCAGCAGTTCCCGACAGGGGGCAGGGGGCTACACCTTC.

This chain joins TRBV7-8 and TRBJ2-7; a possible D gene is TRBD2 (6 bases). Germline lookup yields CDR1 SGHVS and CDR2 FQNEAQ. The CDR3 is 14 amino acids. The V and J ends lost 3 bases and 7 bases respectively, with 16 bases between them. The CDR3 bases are TGTGCCAGCAGCTTCGGGGGTTTATCGGGGGAGCAGTACTTC. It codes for CASSFGGLSGEQYF.

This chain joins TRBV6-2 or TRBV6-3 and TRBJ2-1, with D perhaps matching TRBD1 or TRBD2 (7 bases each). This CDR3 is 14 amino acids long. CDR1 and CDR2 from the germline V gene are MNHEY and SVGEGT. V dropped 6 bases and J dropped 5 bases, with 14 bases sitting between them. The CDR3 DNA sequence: TGTGCCAGCAGCAGGGGGGGGATCCACAATGAGCAGTTCTTC. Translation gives CASSRGGIHNEQFF.

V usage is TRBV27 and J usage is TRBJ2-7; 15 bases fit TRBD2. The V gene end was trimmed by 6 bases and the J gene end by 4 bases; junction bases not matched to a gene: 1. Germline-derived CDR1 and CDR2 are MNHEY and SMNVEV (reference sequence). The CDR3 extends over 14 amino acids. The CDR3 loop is CASRGLAGGYEQYF. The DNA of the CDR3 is TGTGCCAGCAGAGGACTAGCGGGAGGGTACGAGCAGTACTTC.

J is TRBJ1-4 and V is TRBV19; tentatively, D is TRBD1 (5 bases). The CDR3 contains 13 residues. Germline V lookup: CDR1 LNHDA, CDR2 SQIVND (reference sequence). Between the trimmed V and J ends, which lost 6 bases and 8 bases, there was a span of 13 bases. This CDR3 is CASSRAGGEKLFF. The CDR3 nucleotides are TGTGCCAGTAGCCGGGCCGGGGGAGAAAAACTGTTTTTT.

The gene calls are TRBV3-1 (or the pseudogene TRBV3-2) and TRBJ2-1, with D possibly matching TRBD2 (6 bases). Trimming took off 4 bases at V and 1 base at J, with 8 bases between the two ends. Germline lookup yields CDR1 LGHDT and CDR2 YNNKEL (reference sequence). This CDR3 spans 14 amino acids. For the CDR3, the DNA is TGTGCCAGCAGCCCCCGGGAGTCCTACAATGAGCAGTTCTTC. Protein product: CASSPRESYNEQFF.

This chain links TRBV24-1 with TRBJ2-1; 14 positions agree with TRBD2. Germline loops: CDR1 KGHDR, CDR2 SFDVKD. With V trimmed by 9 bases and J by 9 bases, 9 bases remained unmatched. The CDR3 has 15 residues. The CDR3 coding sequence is TGTGCCACCTCCACTTCCGGGACTAGCGGGAGTGAGCAGTTCTTC. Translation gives CATSTSGTSGSEQFF.

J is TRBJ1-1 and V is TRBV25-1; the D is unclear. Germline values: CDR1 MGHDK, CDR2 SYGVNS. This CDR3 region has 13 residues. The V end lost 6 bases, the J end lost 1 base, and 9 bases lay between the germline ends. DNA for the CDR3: TGTGCCAGCAGCCTAGCGGGGAACACTGAAGCTTTCTTT. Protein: CASSLAGNTEAFF.

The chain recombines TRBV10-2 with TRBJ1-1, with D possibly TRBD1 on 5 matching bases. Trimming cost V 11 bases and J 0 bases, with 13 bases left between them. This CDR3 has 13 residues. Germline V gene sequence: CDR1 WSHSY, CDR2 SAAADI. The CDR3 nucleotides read TGCGCCGGTCAGGGCGGGATGAACACTGAAGCTTTCTTT. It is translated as CAGQGGMNTEAFF.